This T cell receptor beta chain was documented in a study of OX40 agonist ivuxolimab in advanced cancers. About the investigation overall: Ivuxolimab was a fully human IgG2 agonistic monoclonal antibody targeting the costimulatory receptor OX40 (CD134). Intravenous ivuxolimab was administered to patients every 2 weeks at six dose levels: 0.01, 0.1, 0.3, 1.5, 3 and 10 mg/kg. Among the roughly 52 dose-escalation patients, some 20 had hepatocellular carcinoma, 15 or so melanoma, 9 renal cell carcinoma and 9 head and neck cancer. In the dose-escalation cohort, approximately 80% of patients were male, and the mean age was around 60 years with a range of roughly 23 to 79. Prior anti-PD-1, anti-PD-L1 or anti-CTLA-4 therapy was permitted, and 40% to 50% of dose-escalation patients had received checkpoint inhibitors. Partial responses occurred in three dose-escalation patients, of whom one had hepatocellular carcinoma and two had cutaneous melanoma. The point of sequencing TCRbeta in the periphery was to test whether ivuxolimab changed TCR sequence diversity and drove clonal T-cell expansion. The paper describes the monotherapy dose-escalation part (N of about 52 patients) of the phase I trial of ivuxolimab.

Patients with autoimmune disease history or receiving systemic immunosuppression were excluded from the trial. Peripheral blood for TCR sequencing was drawn from every dose cohort at baseline, at cycle 4 day 1 and at cycle 7 day 1. The samples were drawn from a first-in-human, open-label, multicenter phase I dose-escalation trial of ivuxolimab. Adults with locally advanced or metastatic melanoma, renal cell, hepatocellular, or head and neck squamous cell carcinoma were enrolled in the trial. Before TCR sequencing, CD4+ and CD8+ T cells were separately sorted from peripheral blood. As to this clone: The specificity of this receptor is unknown. No much larger clone exists at a distance of one base, and base qualities are not known.

Genomic DNA was extracted from sorted cells for sequencing of the TCRbeta CDR3 region. The immunoSEQ Assay was used for sequencing of TCRbeta CDR3 regions. The clones in this table, taken by TCRdb from immuneACCESS, are in-frame only. Not every clone is retained; where verified, under half of the shortfall comes from an unresolved V gene, and the cause of the rest is unknown. The sample yields just over 14,000 clones; about 80% were counted once. Roughly 31% of the sample belongs to the ten largest clones. The V and J ends are trimmed by 3 bases and 0 bases, leaving 16 bases between them. From the cysteine up to the phenylalanine, the CDR3 has a length of 16 residues. The only DNA kept is the CDR3, 48 bases in frame from the first base. CDR1 and CDR2, looked up from the germline V gene, are SGHRS and YFSETQ. What the study reported, not specific to this receptor: Low levels of normalized T-cell clonal expansion were also shown by some nonresponding patients. In the 0.1-3.0 mg/kg groups, partial responders were among the patients with the lowest normalized peripheral clonal expansion, particularly in CD8+ T cells. Which antigens the clonally expanded peripheral T cells were specific for was not determined. At doses from 0.1 to 3.0 mg/kg, clonal expansion was seen in both CD4+ and CD8+ blood T cells between baseline and week 6. After ivuxolimab, more expanded clones were found on average in CD8+ T cells than in CD4+ T cells.

The TCR originated in an adult with an advanced solid tumor such as melanoma, head and neck, liver or kidney cancer. The rearrangement combines TRBV5-1 with TRBJ2-7; a weak D assignment points to TRBD2 (6 bases agree). Source: CD4+ or CD8+ T cells sorted from blood, taken in a trial of the OX40 agonist ivuxolimab. The nucleotides are TGCGCCAGCAGCTCTTCCTTGGGTAGCGGCTCCTACGAGCAGTACTTC. The encoded protein is CASSSSLGSGSYEQYF.